The clone carrying this TCR beta chain turned up a few times. Its antigen is unidentified. Every donor gave 7.5 to 10 milliliters of peripheral blood. Germline V gene lookup returns CDR1 LGHDT and CDR2 YNNKEL (reference sequence). The CDR3 consists of 14 residues. Using a J-beta primer mix together with a sample-barcoded 5' primer, a second PCR was run for roughly 7 to 12 cycles. MiXCR, run by TCRdb on the 5' RACE reads, gives a single entry per CDR3 protein. The sample lists roughly 2 million distinct CDR3 sequences, less than 50% seen once, with more than 2% in the top ten. This entry comes from a study of blood T cells in healthy people across ages. Broader study findings: For the donors, CMV status was unknown and possibly confounded expanded clonotype changes. In long-lived donors, naive CD4+ cell counts and diversity exceeded those of aged donors.

The sample consisted of blood. The chain joins TRBV3-1 to TRBJ2-7; D gene ambiguous. Judging by the DNA end, TRBJ2-5 fits better; the J call may be wrong. This TCR was sampled from a woman between 40 and 55 years old in good health. This CDR3 is CASSQDPRIETQYF. The CDR3 nucleotides read TGTGCCAGCAGCCAAGATCCCAGAATAGAGACCCAGTACTTC.